A selection of T cell receptor beta chains follows, all from one sample in a study of PD-1 blockade in classical Hodgkin lymphoma. Sequencing used immunoSEQ multiplex PCR; TCRdb keeps in-frame clones, though not all of them. The table has 32,000 or so clones, around 90% seen once. The material was CD4+ T cells from blood, obtained before the fourth cycle of nivolumab. The receptor source for this set is a human donor with classical Hodgkin lymphoma. CDR3s include the opening cysteine and the closing phenylalanine or tryptophan. The D gene is left open where the match is weak. Clone sizes are given selectively: once, few, many, or a class where the clone is expanded.

abundance	d_gene	j_gene	v_gene	CDR3aa	CDR3nt
-	TRBD1	TRBJ2-1	TRBV6-5	CASRGQGPNEQFF	TGTGCCAGCAGGGGACAGGGCCCCAATGAGCAGTTCTTC
-	-	TRBJ2-1	TRBV2	CASKKIWQTSYNEQFF	TGTGCCAGCAAGAAGATCTGGCAGACCTCCTACAATGAGCAGTTCTTC
-	-	TRBJ2-1	TRBV5-1	CASSPDIYNEQFF	TGCGCCAGCAGCCCGGACATATACAATGAGCAGTTCTTC
-	TRBD2	TRBJ2-1	TRBV5-1	CASSLSGSGPNEQFF	TGCGCCAGCAGCCTTAGCGGGAGTGGGCCTAATGAGCAGTTCTTC
-	-	TRBJ2-5	TRBV27	CASSLYWDPETQYF	TGTGCCAGCAGTTTATACTGGGACCCAGAGACCCAGTACTTC
-	TRBD2	TRBJ2-2	TRBV27	CASSLLAGAGELFF	TGTGCCAGCAGTTTACTAGCGGGAGCCGGGGAGCTGTTTTTT
-	-	TRBJ2-7	TRBV10-1	CASSGRGVSEQYF	TGCGCCAGCAGTGGGAGAGGAGTCTCCGAGCAGTACTTC
-	-	TRBJ2-2	TRBV5-1	CASSRIGGGIYTGELFF	TGCGCCAGCAGCCGGATCGGGGGCGGGATTTACACCGGGGAGCTGTTTTTT
-	-	TRBJ2-7	TRBV28	CASEDGARYEQYF	TGTGCCAGTGAGGACGGAGCAAGATACGAGCAGTACTTC
-	-	TRBJ1-5	TRBV19	CASSQQGRQPQHF	TGTGCCAGTAGTCAACAGGGCCGTCAGCCCCAGCATTTT
-	-	TRBJ2-6	TRBV6-6	CASSLGANVLTF	TGTGCCAGCAGCCTTGGGGCCAACGTCCTGACTTTC
-	-	TRBJ1-1	TRBV21-1	CASSKVLSYTEAFF	TGTGCCAGCAGCAAAGTACTGTCATACACTGAAGCTTTCTTT
-	TRBD1	TRBJ2-4	TRBV27	CASSSTSRLGFTGQGSKNIQYF	TGTGCCAGCAGCTCAACCTCACGACTGGGGTTTACGGGACAGGGGAGCAAAAACATTCAGTACTTC
once	-	TRBJ2-3	TRBV28	CASGLLNLAASTDTQYF	TGTGCCAGCGGGCTCCTGAATTTGGCAGCCTCCACAGATACGCAGTATTTT
-	-	TRBJ2-2	TRBV19	CASSIGGADTGELFF	TGTGCCAGTAGTATTGGGGGCGCGGACACCGGGGAGCTGTTTTTT
-	TRBD1	TRBJ1-5	TRBV6-5	CASRTGGGNQPQHF	TGTGCCAGCCGTACAGGGGGAGGCAATCAGCCCCAGCATTTT
once	-	TRBJ1-2	TRBV28	CASSKSHRDAELRNYGYTF	TGTGCCAGCAGTAAGAGCCACCGGGACGCCGAACTCCGAAACTATGGCTACACCTTC
-	-	TRBJ2-5	TRBV4-1	CASSSRSLASQETQYF	TGCGCCAGCAGCTCAAGGTCTCTAGCTAGCCAAGAGACCCAGTACTTC
-	-	TRBJ2-1	TRBV14	CASSPNDNEQFF	TGTGCCAGCAGCCCTAACGACAATGAGCAGTTCTTC
-	-	TRBJ1-1	TRBV29-1	CSVSSGADTEAFF	TGCAGCGTTAGCTCGGGGGCTGACACTGAAGCTTTCTTT
-	-	TRBJ1-1	TRBV7-9	CASRSTTGLTEAFF	TGTGCCAGCAGGTCCACAACAGGACTCACTGAAGCTTTCTTT
-	-	TRBJ1-4	TRBV7-8	CASSLGLADNEKLFF	TGTGCCAGCAGCTTAGGGCTGGCAGATAATGAAAAACTGTTTTTT
-	-	TRBJ2-3	TRBV27	CASSRTATGPDTQYF	TGTGCCAGCAGTCGGACGGCAACAGGTCCAGATACGCAGTATTTT
-	-	TRBJ2-3	TRBV25-1	CASMTAATQYF	TGTGCCAGCATGACGGCAGCGACGCAGTATTTT
-	-	TRBJ2-1	TRBV12-5	CASGLQGGTRFFF	TGTGCTAGTGGTTTGCAGGGGGGGACTAGATTTTTCTTC
-	TRBD2	TRBJ2-3	TRBV15	CATSKGGLAADTQYF	TGTGCCACCAGCAAAGGAGGACTAGCGGCAGATACGCAGTATTTT
few	-	TRBJ1-1	TRBV2	CASRNTGSTEAFF	TGTGCCAGCAGGAACACAGGGAGCACTGAAGCTTTCTTT